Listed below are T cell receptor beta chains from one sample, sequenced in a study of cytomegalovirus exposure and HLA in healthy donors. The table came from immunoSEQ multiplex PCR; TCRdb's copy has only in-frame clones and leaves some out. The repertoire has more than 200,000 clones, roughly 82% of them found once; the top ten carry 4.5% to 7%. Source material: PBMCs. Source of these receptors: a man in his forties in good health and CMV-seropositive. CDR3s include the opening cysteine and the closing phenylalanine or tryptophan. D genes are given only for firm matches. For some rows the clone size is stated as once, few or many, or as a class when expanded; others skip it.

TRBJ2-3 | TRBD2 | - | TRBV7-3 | TGTGCCAGCAGCCGGACTAGCGGTTATCGGGGAGATACGCAGTATTTT | CASSRTSGYRGDTQYF
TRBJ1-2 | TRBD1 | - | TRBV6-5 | TGTGCCAGCAGTTGGGGACAGGGAGATGGCTACACCTTC | CASSWGQGDGYTF
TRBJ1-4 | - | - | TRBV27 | TGTGCCAGCAGTTGGCGGGGAACTAATGAAAAACTGTTTTTT | CASSWRGTNEKLFF
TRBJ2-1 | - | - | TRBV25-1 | TGTGCCAGCAGAAAAGGGCAGGGGATCCACAATGAGCAGTTCTTC | CASRKGQGIHNEQFF
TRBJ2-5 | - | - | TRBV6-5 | TGTGCCAGCAGTTACGACCAGGGCGCATGGGGAGAGACCCAGTACTTC | CASSYDQGAWGETQYF
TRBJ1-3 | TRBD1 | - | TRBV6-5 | TGTGCCAGCCGGGACAGGCGGAGCTCTGGAAACACCATATATTTT | CASRDRRSSGNTIYF
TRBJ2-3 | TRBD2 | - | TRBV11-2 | TGTGCCAGCAGCTTAACCCCGGGAGGGCCAACAGATACGCAGTATTTT | CASSLTPGGPTDTQYF
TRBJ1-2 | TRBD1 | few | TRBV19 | TGTGCCAGTAGTATTAGGGGGCAGGACTATGGCTACACCTTC | CASSIRGQDYGYTF
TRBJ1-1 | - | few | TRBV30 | TGTGCCTGGAAACAGCCGAACACTGAAGCTTTCTTT | CAWKQPNTEAFF
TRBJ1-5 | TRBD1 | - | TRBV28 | TGTGCCAGCAGCCCTTACAGGGGGCTCCAACAGCCCCAGCATTTT | CASSPYRGLQQPQHF
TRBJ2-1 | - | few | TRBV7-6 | TGTGCCAGCAGCTTGAGCCAGGGCCGACATGAGCAGTTCTTC | CASSLSQGRHEQFF
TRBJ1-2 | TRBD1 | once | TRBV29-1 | TGCAGCGTTGAAGGCCAGACAGGGGAGGTCTATGGCTACACCTTC | CSVEGQTGEVYGYTF
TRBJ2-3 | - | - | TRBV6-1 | TGTGCCAGCAGTGAAGTTAGGGGTCCTACAGATACGCAGTATTTT | CASSEVRGPTDTQYF
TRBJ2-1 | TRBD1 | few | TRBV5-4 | TGTGCCAGCAGCTTGAAACAGGGGTTACATGAGCAGTTCTTC | CASSLKQGLHEQFF
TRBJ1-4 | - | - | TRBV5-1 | TGCGCCAGCAGATACCGGACATTAGGAAGTGAAAAACTGTTTTTT | CASRYRTLGSEKLFF
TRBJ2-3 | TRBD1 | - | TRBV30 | TGTGCCTGGAGTGTACGGGACAGTCCCTTCGATACGCAGTATTTT | CAWSVRDSPFDTQYF
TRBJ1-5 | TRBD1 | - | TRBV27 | TGTGCCAGCAGTTTATCAACAGGGGGCAATCAGCCCCAGCATTTT | CASSLSTGGNQPQHF
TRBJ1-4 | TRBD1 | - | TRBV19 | TGTGCCAGTAGTATCGCCGGGACAGGGGACGAAAAACTGTTTTTT | CASSIAGTGDEKLFF
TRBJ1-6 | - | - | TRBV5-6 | TGTGCCAGCAGTTTGAGACAGCTTTCTCCCCTCCACTTT | CASSLRQLSPLHF
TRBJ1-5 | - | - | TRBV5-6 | TGTGCCAGCAGCTTGGCTGGCGGGACGGGGAATCAGCCCCAGCATTTT | CASSLAGGTGNQPQHF
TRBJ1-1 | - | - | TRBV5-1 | TGCGCCAGCAGGGGCAGGGAAAACACTGAAGCTTTCTTT | CASRGRENTEAFF
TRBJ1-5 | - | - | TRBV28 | TGTGCCAGCTGGAGGGAGTATCAGCCCCAGCATTTT | CASWREYQPQHF
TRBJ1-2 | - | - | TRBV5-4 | TGTGCCAGCAGCTTTCGCGGGGGGGACTATGGCTACACCTTC | CASSFRGGDYGYTF
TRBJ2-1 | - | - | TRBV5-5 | TGTGCCAGCAGCTTGACAGGCTTCCATGAGCAGTTCTTC | CASSLTGFHEQFF
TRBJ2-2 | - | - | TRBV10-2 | TGCGCCAGCAGAAAAGCGGGCACCGGGGAGCTGTTTTTT | CASRKAGTGELFF
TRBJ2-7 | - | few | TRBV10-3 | TGTGCCATCAGTGAGCCTCTAGTAGGCGAGCAGTACTTC | CAISEPLVGEQYF
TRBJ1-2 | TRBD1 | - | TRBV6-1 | TGTGCCAGCAGTGCAAGGACAGGGGGCCCAAGGACCTTC | CASSARTGGPRTF
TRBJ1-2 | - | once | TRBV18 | TGTGCCAGCTCACCGCAAGCAGGGCTTGATGGCTACACCTTC | CASSPQAGLDGYTF
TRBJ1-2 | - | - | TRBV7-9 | TGTGCCAGCAGCTTAGACGACAGGTTCGGGGACTATGGCTACACCTTC | CASSLDDRFGDYGYTF
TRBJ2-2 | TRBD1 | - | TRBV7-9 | TGTGCCAGCAGCTTAGGGACAGGGGGAAACACCGGGGAGCTGTTTTTT | CASSLGTGGNTGELFF
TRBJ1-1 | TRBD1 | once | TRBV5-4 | TGTGCCAGCAGCAAAAGGGGGCATCTAGACACTGAAGCTTTCTTT | CASSKRGHLDTEAFF
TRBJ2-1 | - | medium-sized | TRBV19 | TGTGCCACCGGGGACTCCTACAATGAGCAGTTCTTC | CATGDSYNEQFF
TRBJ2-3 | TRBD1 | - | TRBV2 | TGTGCCAGCAGTGGGGACAGGGTGTCCCGGACAGATACGCAGTATTTT | CASSGDRVSRTDTQYF
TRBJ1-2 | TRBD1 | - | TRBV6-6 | TGTGCCAGCAGTTCAGAGACCCGACAGGGAAACTATGGCTACACCTTC | CASSSETRQGNYGYTF
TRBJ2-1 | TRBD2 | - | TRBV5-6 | TGTGCCAGCAGCGGGGGACTAGCGAGTCCCTACAATGAGCAGTTCTTC | CASSGGLASPYNEQFF
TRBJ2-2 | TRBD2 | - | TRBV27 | TGTGCCAGCAGTTTGGAACTAGCGGGAAAAATCGGGGAGCTGTTTTTT | CASSLELAGKIGELFF
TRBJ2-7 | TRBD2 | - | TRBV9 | TGTGCCAGCAGCTCATCTAGCGGCGAGCAGTACTTC | CASSSSSGEQYF
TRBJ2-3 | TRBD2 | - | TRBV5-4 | TGTGCCAGCAGCACCTTACTAGCGGGACGCACAGATACGCAGTATTTT | CASSTLLAGRTDTQYF
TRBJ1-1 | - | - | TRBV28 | TGTGCCAGCAGCCCTCACCGGAAGAGAGGGGGAACTGAAGCTTTCTTT | CASSPHRKRGGTEAFF
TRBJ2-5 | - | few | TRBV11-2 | TGTGCCAGCAGCTTACACCGACAGGCAGTGGAGACCCAGTACTTC | CASSLHRQAVETQYF
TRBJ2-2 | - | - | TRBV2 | TGTGCCAGCACCGGAGGGGCCGGGGAGCTGTTTTTT | CASTGGAGELFF
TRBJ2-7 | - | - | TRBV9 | TGTGCCAGCAGCGTGGGCCTTCTTCCTTCCTACGAGCAGTACTTC | CASSVGLLPSYEQYF
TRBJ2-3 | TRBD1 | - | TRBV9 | TGTGCCAGCAGCCTCCGAGGGGGACAGGGGGCTGGGGGCACAGATACGCAGTATTTT | CASSLRGGQGAGGTDTQYF
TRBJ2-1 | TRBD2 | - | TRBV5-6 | TGTGCCAGCAGTTATAGCGGGTCCTCCTACAATGAGCAGTTCTTC | CASSYSGSSYNEQFF
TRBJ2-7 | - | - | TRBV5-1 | TGCGCCAGCAGCCCACGACAGGAAAGGACCTACGAGCAGTACTTC | CASSPRQERTYEQYF
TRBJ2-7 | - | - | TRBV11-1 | TGTGCCAGCAGCTTAGGGCAGAGAGAGAGACTATCCTACGAGCAGTACTTC | CASSLGQRERLSYEQYF
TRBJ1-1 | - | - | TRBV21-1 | TGTGCCAGCAGCAAATGTGAACAGGGGGCCGGTCGGAAGAACACTGAAGCTTTCTTT | CASSKCEQGAGRKNTEAFF
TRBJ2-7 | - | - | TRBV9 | TGTGCCAGCAGCGTAGTTCCAGGGGACTACGAGCAGTACTTC | CASSVVPGDYEQYF
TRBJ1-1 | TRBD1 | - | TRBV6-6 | TGTGCCAGCACCGGACAGGCCGGTGCCACTGAAGCTTTCTTT | CASTGQAGATEAFF
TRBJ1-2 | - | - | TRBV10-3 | TGTGCCATCAGTCCTGACAGACCCTATGGCTACACCTTC | CAISPDRPYGYTF
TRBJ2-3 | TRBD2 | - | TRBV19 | TGTGCCAGTAGTATTGCGGGAGGGTTTAGCACAGATACGCAGTATTTT | CASSIAGGFSTDTQYF
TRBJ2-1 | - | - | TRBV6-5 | TGTGCCACCGGGTTAGGAGGTTCCTACAATGAGCAGTTCTTC | CATGLGGSYNEQFF
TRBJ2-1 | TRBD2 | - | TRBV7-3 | TGTGCCAGCAGCTTCGGAGGGACTACTGAGCAGTTCTTC | CASSFGGTTEQFF
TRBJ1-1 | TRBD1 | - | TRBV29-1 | TGCAGCGTTGTGGGCAGGGGGGTTACTGAAGCTTTCTTT | CSVVGRGVTEAFF
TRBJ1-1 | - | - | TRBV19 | TGTGCCAGTAGTCCGGGGACTGAAGCTTTCTTT | CASSPGTEAFF
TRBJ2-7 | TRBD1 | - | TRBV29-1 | TGCAGCGTTGAACAGGGGGCCCACGAGCAGTACTTC | CSVEQGAHEQYF